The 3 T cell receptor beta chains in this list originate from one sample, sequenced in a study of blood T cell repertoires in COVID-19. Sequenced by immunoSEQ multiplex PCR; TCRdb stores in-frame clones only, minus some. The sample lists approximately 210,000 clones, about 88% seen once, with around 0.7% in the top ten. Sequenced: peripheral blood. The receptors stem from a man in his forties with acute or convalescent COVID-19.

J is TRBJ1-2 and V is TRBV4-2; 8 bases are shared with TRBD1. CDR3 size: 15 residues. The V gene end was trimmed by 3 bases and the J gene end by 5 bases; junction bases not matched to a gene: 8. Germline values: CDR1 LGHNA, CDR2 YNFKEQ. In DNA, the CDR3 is TGTGCCAGCAGCCATTTGGGACAGGTGGTTTATGGCTACACCTTC. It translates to CASSHLGQVVYGYTF.

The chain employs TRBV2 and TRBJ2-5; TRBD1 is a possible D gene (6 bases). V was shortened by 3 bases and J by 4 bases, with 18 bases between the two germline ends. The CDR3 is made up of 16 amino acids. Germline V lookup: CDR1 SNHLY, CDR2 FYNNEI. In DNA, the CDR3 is TGTGCCAGCAGTGATGGTTGGGGGCGAGGGGGAGAGACCCAGTACTTC. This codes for CASSDGWGRGGETQYF.

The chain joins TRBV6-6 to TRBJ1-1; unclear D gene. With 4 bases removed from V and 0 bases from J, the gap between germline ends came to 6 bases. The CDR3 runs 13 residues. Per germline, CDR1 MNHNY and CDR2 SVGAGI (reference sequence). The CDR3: CASSSHMNTEAFF. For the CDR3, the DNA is TGTGCCAGCAGTTCTCACATGAACACTGAAGCTTTCTTT.